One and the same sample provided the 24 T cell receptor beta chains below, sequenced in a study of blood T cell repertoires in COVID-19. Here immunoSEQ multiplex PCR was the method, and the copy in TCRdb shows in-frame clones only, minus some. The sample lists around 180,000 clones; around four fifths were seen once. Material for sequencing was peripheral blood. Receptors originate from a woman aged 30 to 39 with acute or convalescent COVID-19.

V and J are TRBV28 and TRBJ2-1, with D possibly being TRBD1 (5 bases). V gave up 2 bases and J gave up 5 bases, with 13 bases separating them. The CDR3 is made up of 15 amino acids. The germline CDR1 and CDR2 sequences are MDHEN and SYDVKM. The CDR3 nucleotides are TGTGCCAGCAGTTTAAGTGGGGCCCGTCACAATGAGCAGTTCTTC. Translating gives CASSLSGARHNEQFF.

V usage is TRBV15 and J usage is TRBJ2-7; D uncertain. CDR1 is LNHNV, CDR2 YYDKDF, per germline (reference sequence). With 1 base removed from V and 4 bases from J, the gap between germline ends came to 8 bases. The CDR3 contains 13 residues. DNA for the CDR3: TGTGCCACCAGCAGAGGAGCTCGATACGAGCAGTACTTC. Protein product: CATSRGARYEQYF. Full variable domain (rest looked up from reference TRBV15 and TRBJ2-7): DAMVIQNPRYQVTQFGKPVTLSCSQTLNHNVMYWYQQKSSQAPKLLFHYYDKDFNNEADTPDNFQSRRPNTSFCFLDIRSPGLGDTAMYLCATSRGARYEQYFGPGTRLTVT.

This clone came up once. The CDR3 protein is CASSLALTESYEQYF. CDR3 bases: TGTGCCAGCAGCTTAGCGCTAACAGAATCCTACGAGCAGTACTTC. The chain recombines TRBV7-8 with TRBJ2-7; D gene uncertain. Germline loops: CDR1 SGHVS, CDR2 FQNEAQ. The CDR3 is made up of 15 amino acids. V dropped 0 bases and J dropped 1 base, with 10 bases sitting between them.

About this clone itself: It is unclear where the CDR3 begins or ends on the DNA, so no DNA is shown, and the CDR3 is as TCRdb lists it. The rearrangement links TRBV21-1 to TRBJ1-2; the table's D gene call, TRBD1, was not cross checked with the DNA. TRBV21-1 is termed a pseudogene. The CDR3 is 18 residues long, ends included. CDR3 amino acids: CASSKARFGQGSSYGYTF.

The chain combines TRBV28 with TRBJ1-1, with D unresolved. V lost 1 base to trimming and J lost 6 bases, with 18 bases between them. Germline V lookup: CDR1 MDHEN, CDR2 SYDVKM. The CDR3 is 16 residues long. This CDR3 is CASSLSLSAGLPEAFF. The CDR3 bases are TGTGCCAGCAGTTTATCCCTCTCGGCAGGTCTCCCTGAAGCTTTCTTT.

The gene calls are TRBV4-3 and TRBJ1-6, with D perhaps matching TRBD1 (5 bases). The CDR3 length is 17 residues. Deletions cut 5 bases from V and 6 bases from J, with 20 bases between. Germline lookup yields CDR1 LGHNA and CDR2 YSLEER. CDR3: CASSVQIGALFNSPLHF. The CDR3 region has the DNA TGCGCCAGCAGCGTCCAAATTGGGGCCCTTTTTAATTCACCCCTCCACTTT.

CDR3 region: CASSLRTGGTFNYGYTF. In DNA form, the CDR3 reads TGTGCCAGCAGTTTAAGGACAGGGGGAACCTTTAACTATGGCTACACCTTC. J is TRBJ1-2 and V is TRBV28; 10 bases are a match to TRBD1. The CDR3 sequence is 17 residues long. The V segment lost 2 bases and the J segment 1 base; nucleotides outside the gene matches: 7. Germline CDR1 and CDR2: MDHEN and SYDVKM.

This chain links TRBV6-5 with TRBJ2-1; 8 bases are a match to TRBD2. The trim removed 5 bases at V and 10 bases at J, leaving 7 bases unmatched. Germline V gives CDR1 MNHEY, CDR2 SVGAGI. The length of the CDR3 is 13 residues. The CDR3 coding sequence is TGTGCCAGCAGTCCCGGGAGGGGGTTCGAGCAGTTCTTC. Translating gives CASSPGRGFEQFF.

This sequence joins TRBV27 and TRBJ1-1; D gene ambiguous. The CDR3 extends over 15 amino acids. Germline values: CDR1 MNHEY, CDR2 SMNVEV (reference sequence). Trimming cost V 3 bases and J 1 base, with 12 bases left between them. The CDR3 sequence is CASSLGGNRNTEAFF. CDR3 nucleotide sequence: TGTGCCAGCAGTTTGGGAGGAAATAGGAACACTGAAGCTTTCTTT.

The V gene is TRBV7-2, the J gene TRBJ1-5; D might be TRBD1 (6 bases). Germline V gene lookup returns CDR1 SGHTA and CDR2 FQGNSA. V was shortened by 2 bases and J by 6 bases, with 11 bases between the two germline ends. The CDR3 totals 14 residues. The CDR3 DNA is TGTGCCAGCAGCTTATCGTTACAGGGTCAGCCCCAGCATTTT. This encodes CASSLSLQGQPQHF.

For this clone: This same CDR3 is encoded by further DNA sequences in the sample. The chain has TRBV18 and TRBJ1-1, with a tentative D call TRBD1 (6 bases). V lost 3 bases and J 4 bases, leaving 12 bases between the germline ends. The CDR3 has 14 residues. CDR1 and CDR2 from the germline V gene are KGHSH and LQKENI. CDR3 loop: CASSPTGGGTEAFF. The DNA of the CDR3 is TGTGCCAGCTCACCGACGGGAGGGGGCACTGAAGCTTTCTTT.

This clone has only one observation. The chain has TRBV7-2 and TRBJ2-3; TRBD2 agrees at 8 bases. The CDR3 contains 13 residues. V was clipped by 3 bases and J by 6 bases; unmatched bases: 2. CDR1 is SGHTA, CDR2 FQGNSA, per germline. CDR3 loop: CASSFRLADTQYF. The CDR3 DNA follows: TGTGCCAGCAGCTTCCGACTAGCGGATACGCAGTATTTT.

CDR3 sequence reads: CASSQGPTGPGNTIYF. CDR3 DNA sequence: TGCGCCAGCAGCCAAGGCCCGACAGGACCTGGAAACACCATATATTTT. The chain employs TRBV4-1 and TRBJ1-3; D is possibly TRBD1 (6 bases). V lost 1 base, J lost 2 bases, and 12 bases lay in between. This CDR3 is built from 16 residues. Germline CDR1 and CDR2: MGHRA and YSYEKL.

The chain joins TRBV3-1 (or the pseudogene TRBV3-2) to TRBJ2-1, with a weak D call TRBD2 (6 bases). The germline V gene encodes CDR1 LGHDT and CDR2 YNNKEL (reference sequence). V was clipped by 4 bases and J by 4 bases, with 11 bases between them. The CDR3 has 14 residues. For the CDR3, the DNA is TGTGCCAGCAGCCGGATGACTAGTTACAATGAGCAGTTCTTC. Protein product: CASSRMTSYNEQFF.

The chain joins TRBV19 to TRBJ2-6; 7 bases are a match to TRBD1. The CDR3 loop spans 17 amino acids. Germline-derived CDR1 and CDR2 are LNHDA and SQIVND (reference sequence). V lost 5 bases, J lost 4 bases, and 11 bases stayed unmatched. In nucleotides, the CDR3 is TGTGCCAGTAGTTATTCTCCGGGACAGAGGGGGGCCAACGTCCTGACTTTC. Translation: CASSYSPGQRGANVLTF.

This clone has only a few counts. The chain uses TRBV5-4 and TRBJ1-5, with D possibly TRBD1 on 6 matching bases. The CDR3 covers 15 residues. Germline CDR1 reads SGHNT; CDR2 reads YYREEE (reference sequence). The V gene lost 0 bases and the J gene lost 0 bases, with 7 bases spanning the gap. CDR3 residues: CASSLDRASNQPQHF. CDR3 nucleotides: TGTGCCAGCAGCTTGGACAGGGCTAGCAATCAGCCCCAGCATTTT.

In DNA, the CDR3 is TGTGCCAGCAGTTTACAGGTGGAGCAGTTCTTC. This encodes CASSLQVEQFF. J is TRBJ2-1 and V is TRBV28; D not resolved. Looked up from germline, CDR1 is MDHEN and CDR2 is SYDVKM. V dropped 2 bases and J dropped 10 bases, with 6 bases sitting between them. The CDR3 runs to 11 residues.

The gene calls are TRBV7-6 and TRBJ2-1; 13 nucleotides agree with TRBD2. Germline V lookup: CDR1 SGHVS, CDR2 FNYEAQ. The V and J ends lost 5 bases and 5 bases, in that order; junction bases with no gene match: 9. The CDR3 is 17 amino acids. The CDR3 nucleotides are TGTGCCAGCAGCCCAACTAGCGGGAGGGCCGCAGACAATGAGCAGTTCTTC. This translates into CASSPTSGRAADNEQFF.

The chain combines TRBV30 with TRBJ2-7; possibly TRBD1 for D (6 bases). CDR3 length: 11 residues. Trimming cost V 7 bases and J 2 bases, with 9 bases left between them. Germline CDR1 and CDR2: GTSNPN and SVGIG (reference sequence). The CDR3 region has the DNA TGTGCCTTAGGACAGCCCTACGAGCAGTACTTC. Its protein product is CALGQPYEQYF.

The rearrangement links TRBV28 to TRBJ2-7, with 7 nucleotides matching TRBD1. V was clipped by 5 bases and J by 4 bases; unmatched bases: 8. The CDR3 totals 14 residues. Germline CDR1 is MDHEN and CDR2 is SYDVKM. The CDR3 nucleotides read TGTGCCAGCAGTCCCAGGGACAGCCCGTACGAGCAGTACTTC. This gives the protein CASSPRDSPYEQYF.

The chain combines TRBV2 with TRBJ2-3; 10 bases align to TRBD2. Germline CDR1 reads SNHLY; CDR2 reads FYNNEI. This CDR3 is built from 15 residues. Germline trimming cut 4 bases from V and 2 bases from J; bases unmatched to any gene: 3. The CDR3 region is CASSATSGYTDTQYF. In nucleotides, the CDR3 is TGTGCCAGCAGTGCGACTAGCGGGTACACAGATACGCAGTATTTT. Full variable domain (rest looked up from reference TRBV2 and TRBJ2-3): EPEVTQTPSHQVTQMGQEVILRCVPISNHLYFYWYRQILGQKVEFLVSFYNNEISEKSEIFDDQFSVERPDGSNFTLKIRSTKLEDSAMYFCASSATSGYTDTQYFGPGTRLTVL.

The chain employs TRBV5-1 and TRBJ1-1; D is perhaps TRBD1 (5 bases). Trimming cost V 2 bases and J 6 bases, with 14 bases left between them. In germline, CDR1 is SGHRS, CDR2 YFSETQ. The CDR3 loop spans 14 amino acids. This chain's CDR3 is CASSFFGGDPEAFF. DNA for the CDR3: TGCGCCAGCAGCTTCTTCGGGGGTGACCCTGAAGCTTTCTTT. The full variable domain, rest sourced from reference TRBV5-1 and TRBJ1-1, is KAGVTQTPRYLIKTRGQQVTLSCSPISGHRSVSWYQQTPGQGLQFLFEYFSETQRNKGNFPGRFSGRQFSNSRSEMNVSTLELGDSALYLCASSFFGGDPEAFFGQGTRLTVV.

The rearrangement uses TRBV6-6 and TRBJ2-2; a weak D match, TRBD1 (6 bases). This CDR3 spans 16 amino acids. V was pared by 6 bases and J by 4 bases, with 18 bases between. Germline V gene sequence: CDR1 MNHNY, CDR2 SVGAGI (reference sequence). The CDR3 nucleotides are TGTGCCAGCAGCCTACGACAGGCCGTGGGCACCGGGGAGCTGTTTTTT. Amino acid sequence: CASSLRQAVGTGELFF.

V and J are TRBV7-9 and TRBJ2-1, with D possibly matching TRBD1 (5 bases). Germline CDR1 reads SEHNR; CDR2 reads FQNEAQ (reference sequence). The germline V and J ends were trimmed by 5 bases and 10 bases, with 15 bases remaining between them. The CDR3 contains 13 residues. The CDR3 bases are TGTGCCAGCAGCCTCACTGGGGCTCGAGAGCAGTTCTTC. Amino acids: CASSLTGAREQFF.